This T cell receptor beta chain was sequenced during a study of CD8+CD57+ T cells in acquired aplastic anemia. Study-level background: The average for DNA from sorted CD4+ and CD8+ cells was 2.5 to 4 ug.

V was trimmed by 9 bases and J by 5 bases, leaving 20 bases between them. The length of the CDR3 is 14 residues. Per the germline V gene, CDR1 is SGDLS and CDR2 is YYNGEE. Study-wide results and limits: Researchers report that twenty-nine CD8+ CDR3 sequences appeared in both patients and controls.

Turning to this clonotype: The antigen is not known.

Genomic DNA served as template for TCR beta VDJ and CDR3 profiling. TCRdb called the reads again in MiXCR, with one record for every CDR3 protein. The sample holds around 250,000 distinct CDR3 sequences, around 82% seen once. All patients picked for sequencing had shown, by flow cytometry, an expansion of CD8+CD57+ cells. Specimen: sorted CD4+, CD8+, or CD8+CD57+ T cells (not recorded which) from PBMCs. The chain combines TRBV9 with TRBJ2-5, with D perhaps TRBD2 (6 bases). This TCR derives from a human donor with aplastic anemia. The CDR3 here is CANEVAAYKETQYF. CDR3 nucleotides: TGTGCCAACGAGGTAGCGGCGTACAAGGAGACCCAGTACTTC.